The 25 T cell receptor beta chains reported below all come from one sample, sequenced in a study of T cell repertoires in cytomegalovirus infection (dated by TCRdb to about 2019). Their specific antigens are unknown. What this sample's treatment or condition label stands for: in vitro stimulation with specific CMV peptide epitopes to enrich CMV-specific T cells. The instrument given in TCRdb is Illumina HiSeq 1500. The public reads were run again by TCRdb, first through fastp at Q25 and then through MiXCR, and only productive beta chains were kept. Rows with a matching CDR3 protein are joined into one entry that keeps the most common DNA and genes. Within this sample are 800,000 to 950,000 distinct CDR3 sequences, with roughly 33% of them counted one time only. Clones ranked in the top ten supply 12% of the sample. This specimen was cultured CD8+ T cells from PBMCs, taken from culture after CMV antigen stimulation. Receptor source: a human donor in good health (CMV status not recorded). Some clones in this sample may be carry-over from other donors' samples.

This chain joins TRBV10-2 and TRBJ2-3; 10 nucleotides agree with TRBD2. The CDR3 loop spans 17 amino acids. Germline V gene data show CDR1 as WSHSY and CDR2 as SAAADI. J gave up 10 bases and V 3 bases, and 16 bases lay outside the gene matches. This CDR3 reads CASSDQASGGAWSPQYF. The CDR3 nucleotides are TGCGCCAGCAGTGATCAGGCTAGCGGGGGAGCCTGGTCACCGCAGTATTTT.

This chain connects TRBV6-7 to TRBJ1-4; no firm D call. TRBV6-7 is an open reading frame, and its role is uncertain. This CDR3 is built from 17 residues. The germline V and J ends were trimmed by 0 bases and 7 bases, with 18 bases remaining between them. The DNA for the CDR3 is TGTGCCAGCAGTTACTCCTTCCCCCGGCAAGGGAGTGAAAAACTGTTTTTT. As protein: CASSYSFPRQGSEKLFF.

This clonotype turned up a few times. The chain combines TRBV12-3 or TRBV12-4 with TRBJ2-1; D ambiguous. The CDR3 totals 13 residues. Trimming cost V 3 bases and J 8 bases, with 11 bases left between them. The CDR3 spells CASSFGYIHEQFF. Written as DNA, the CDR3 is TGTGCCAGCAGTTTCGGCTATATCCATGAGCAGTTCTTC.

V usage is TRBV7-6 and J usage is TRBJ1-4, with unresolved D. The CDR3 is made up of 13 amino acids. Trimming shortened V by 9 bases and J by 10 bases, and 18 bases separated the two germline ends. The germline V gene encodes CDR1 SGHVS and CDR2 FNYEAQ. The CDR3 spells CASPSTDDGKLFF. The CDR3 bases are TGTGCCAGTCCTTCCACGGATGATGGAAAACTGTTTTTT. The full variable domain, rest sourced from reference TRBV7-6 and TRBJ1-4, is GAGVSQSPRYKVTKRGQDVALRCDPISGHVSLYWYRQALGQGPEFLTYFNYEAQQDKSGLPNDRFSAERPEGSISTLTIQRTEQRDSAMYRCASPSTDDGKLFFGSGTQLSVL.

The rearrangement links TRBV10-3 to TRBJ2-3; 8 bases align to TRBD1. The V gene's germline CDR1 is ENHRY and CDR2 SYGVKD. Germline trimming cut 7 bases from V and 0 bases from J; bases unmatched to any gene: 6. The CDR3 is made up of 15 amino acids. The CDR3 DNA is TGTGCCATCACCAGGACAGGGACTAGCACAGATACGCAGTATTTT. As protein: CAITRTGTSTDTQYF.

Comments on this clonotype: This may be a read error: a much more frequent sequence differs by one nucleotide. The chain employs TRBV7-6 and TRBJ1-2; maybe TRBD1 (5 bases). This CDR3 is 15 amino acids long. CDR1 SGHVS and CDR2 FNYEAQ come from the germline V gene. This CDR3 reads CASSLRGPTNYGCTF. CDR3 DNA: TGTGCCAGCAGCTTACGGGGCCCTACTAACTATGGCTGCACCTTC. The full variable domain, completed using reference TRBV7-6 and TRBJ1-2, is GAGVSQSPRYKVTKRGQDVALRCDPISGHVSLYWYRQALGQGPEFLTYFNYEAQQDKSGLPNDRFSAERPEGSISTLTIQRTEQRDSAMYRCASSLRGPTNYGCTFGSGTRLTVV.

The rearrangement links TRBV6-2 or TRBV6-3 to TRBJ1-5, with D uncertain. The germline gives CDR1 MNHEY, CDR2 SVGEGT. V was pared by 6 bases and J by 5 bases, with 11 bases between. This CDR3 comprises 13 residues. The CDR3 bases are TGTGCCAGCAGCCCCGCAGGCCATCAGCCCCAGCATTTT. This translates into CASSPAGHQPQHF.

The V call is TRBV2, the J call TRBJ2-7; possible D gene TRBD2, 6 bases. Per germline, CDR1 SNHLY and CDR2 FYNNEI. The germline V and J ends were trimmed by 5 bases and 6 bases, with 23 bases remaining between them. CDR3 length: 16 amino acids. CDR3 DNA sequence: TGTGCCAGCAGTCCACTGAAAGGCGGGGCCCCTTTCGAGCAGTACGTC. Translating it yields CASSPLKGGAPFEQYV.

This sequence joins TRBV7-9 and TRBJ1-2; weak D call: TRBD1 (6 bases). This CDR3 has 15 residues. Germline values: CDR1 SEHNR, CDR2 FQNEAQ (reference sequence). Trimming took 5 bases from V and 4 from J, leaving 17 bases between them. The CDR3, as DNA: TGTGCCAGCAGCCCTAACGTATGGGGGGCCTATGGCTACACCTTC. Translation gives CASSPNVWGAYGYTF.

The V gene is TRBV7-9, the J gene TRBJ2-3; tentatively, D is TRBD1 or TRBD2 (8 bases each). V was trimmed by 5 bases and J by 2 bases, leaving 26 bases between them. The CDR3 totals 19 residues. Germline V lookup: CDR1 SEHNR, CDR2 FQNEAQ (reference sequence). The CDR3 spells CASSPWTGTRRGDTDTQYF. The CDR3 region has the DNA TGTGCCAGCAGCCCGTGGACAGGGACTAGGCGGGGGGACACAGATACGCAGTATTTT.

The chain combines TRBV27 with TRBJ1-2; 7 positions match TRBD1. Germline V gene sequence: CDR1 MNHEY, CDR2 SMNVEV (reference sequence). Unmatched junction bases numbered 4, after V lost 5 bases and J lost 4 bases. The length of the CDR3 is 13 residues. DNA of the CDR3: TGTGCCAGCAGTATTTCAGGGGGCTATGGCTACACCTTC. Its translation is CASSISGGYGYTF.

This clonotype was seen just once. The chain is built from TRBV2 and TRBJ1-5; the match to TRBD1 covers 7 bases. J lost 4 bases, V lost 7 bases, and 7 bases had no gene match. The CDR3 loop spans 14 amino acids. The germline V gene has CDR1 SNHLY and CDR2 FYNNEI. The CDR3 protein is CASKPQGGNQPQHF. The CDR3 DNA reads TGTGCCAGCAAACCCCAGGGGGGGAATCAGCCCCAGCATTTT.

The gene calls are TRBV27 and TRBJ1-1, with a possible D match to TRBD1 (6 bases). The CDR3 runs 14 residues. Germline CDR1 and CDR2: MNHEY and SMNVEV (reference sequence). Trimming took off 6 bases at V and 5 bases at J, with 16 bases between the two ends. CDR3 residues: CASSPGTTGTEAFF. The CDR3 coding sequence is TGTGCCAGCAGCCCCGGGACAACGGGAACTGAAGCTTTCTTT.

This chain uses TRBV14 with TRBJ1-2, with a possible D match to TRBD1 (5 bases). Trimming removed 6 bases from V and 0 bases from J, with 14 bases in between. The length of the CDR3 is 15 residues. The germline V gene has CDR1 SGHDN and CDR2 FVKESK. CDR3 protein: CASRDTGFSNYGYTF. CDR3 DNA: TGTGCCAGCAGGGACACAGGATTTTCTAACTATGGCTACACCTTC.

The genes are TRBV7-9 and TRBJ2-4; D unresolved. This CDR3 has 14 amino acids. Trimming stripped 3 bases from V and 2 bases from J, with 8 bases between. Germline V gene sequence: CDR1 SEHNR, CDR2 FQNEAQ (reference sequence). The CDR3 reads CASSFTGSKNIQYF. The CDR3, as DNA: TGTGCCAGCAGCTTTACCGGGTCCAAAAACATTCAGTACTTC.

J is TRBJ1-2 and V is TRBV20-1; 10 bases are shared with TRBD1. The ends lost 3 bases at V and 3 bases at J; junction bases unmatched: 10. Per the germline V gene, CDR1 is DFQATT and CDR2 is SNEGSKA (reference sequence). This CDR3 region has 16 residues. In DNA form, the CDR3 reads TGCAGTGCTAGCCTAGGCGGGGGACAGGGGTACTATGGCTACACCTTC. This codes for CSASLGGGQGYYGYTF.

The V gene is TRBV11-2, the J gene TRBJ2-1; D ambiguous. The CDR3 spans 13 residues. The V and J ends lost 2 bases and 6 bases respectively, with 8 bases between them. CDR1 and CDR2 (germline): SGHAT, FQNNGV. CDR3 in DNA: TGTGCCAGCAGCTTAACTGTAGCCAATGAGCAGTTCTTC. Its translation is CASSLTVANEQFF.

The genes are TRBV7-6 and TRBJ1-3; 9 bases fit TRBD1. Germline V gene lookup returns CDR1 SGHVS and CDR2 FNYEAQ. Germline trimming cut 5 bases from V and 4 bases from J; bases unmatched to any gene: 9. CDR3 size: 16 residues. The CDR3 DNA is TGTGCCAGCAGCCCTGTCGACAGGGGGGACGGAAACACCATATATTTT. It yields the protein CASSPVDRGDGNTIYF.

There are a few counts of this clonotype. This rearrangement joins TRBV14 to TRBJ2-1; D possibly corresponds to TRBD2 (5 bases). V was pared by 3 bases and J by 4 bases, with 16 bases between. This CDR3 region has 16 residues. Germline CDR1 and CDR2: SGHDN and FVKESK. In DNA, the CDR3 is TGTGCCAGCAGCCATTGGGTTGGCCGGGGATACAATGAGCAGTTCTTC. Its protein is CASSHWVGRGYNEQFF.

The table lists this clonotype with many counts. The V and J genes are TRBV7-6 and TRBJ2-5; D gene unclear. Germline V gene sequence: CDR1 SGHVS, CDR2 FNYEAQ. V lost 3 bases and J lost 5, with 10 bases in between. The CDR3 consists of 13 residues. DNA of the CDR3: TGTGCCAGCAGCTTGGTCGGGCTGGAGACCCAGTACTTC. Translating it yields CASSLVGLETQYF.

This clonotype was detected only a few times. The V call is TRBV20-1, the J call TRBJ2-7; D is uncertain. With 1 base removed from V and 4 bases from J, the gap between germline ends came to 11 bases. Germline values: CDR1 DFQATT, CDR2 SNEGSKA (reference sequence). CDR3 length: 13 residues. CDR3 in amino acids: CSARVNGFYEQYV. CDR3 DNA: TGCAGTGCTAGAGTAAATGGGTTTTACGAGCAGTACGTC.

J is TRBJ1-1 and V is TRBV27; 7 nucleotides align to TRBD1. Trimming took 2 bases from V and 3 from J; bases not matched to a gene: 9. The CDR3 spans 16 residues. Germline CDR1 MNHEY, CDR2 SMNVEV (reference sequence). The CDR3, as DNA: TGTGCCAGCAGTTTAACCAGGGGGATTTGGTACACTGAAGCTTTCTTT. It codes for CASSLTRGIWYTEAFF.

V and J are TRBV6-5 and TRBJ2-2; D remains ambiguous. Trimming pared 0 bases from V and 2 bases from J, leaving 10 bases between. This CDR3 spans 16 amino acids. From germline, CDR1 is MNHEY and CDR2 SVGAGI. The CDR3 nucleotides are TGTGCCAGCAGTTACTCTGTCGGTGACAACACCGGGGAGCTGTTTTTT. It codes for CASSYSVGDNTGELFF.

This clonotype occurred once. This could be a read error, since a much larger clone is one nucleotide away. The chain carries TRBV7-6 and TRBJ2-2; D is perhaps TRBD1 or TRBD2 (6 bases each). CDR3 length: 15 amino acids. With 7 bases removed from V and 7 bases from J, the gap between germline ends came to 19 bases. Germline V gene sequence: CDR1 SGHVS, CDR2 FNYEAQ. CDR3 DNA: TGTGCCAGCATTGCTTACGGGGGCCGAGGCGGGGAGCTGTTTTTT. It translates to CASIAYGGRGGELFF. Supplemented by reference TRBV7-6 and TRBJ2-2, the full variable domain reads GAGVSQSPRYKVTKRGQDVALRCDPISGHVSLYWYRQALGQGPEFLTYFNYEAQQDKSGLPNDRFSAERPEGSISTLTIQRTEQRDSAMYRCASIAYGGRGGELFFGEGSRLTVL.

V and J are TRBV6-8 and TRBJ1-5; tentatively, D is TRBD1 (5 bases). The V end was cut by 7 bases, the J end by 0 bases, with 10 bases between. In germline, CDR1 is MNHGY, CDR2 SAAAGT. The CDR3 runs 14 residues. CDR3 sequence: CASKGEISNQPQHF. The CDR3, as DNA: TGTGCCAGCAAAGGGGAAATTAGCAATCAGCCCCAGCATTTT.